The 25 T cell receptor beta chains reported below all come from one sample, sequenced in a study of T cell changes during pregnancy in multiple sclerosis. Repertoires were generated with immunoSEQ multiplex PCR, while TCRdb's copy carries only in-frame clones and drops some. Of approximately 44,000 clones in the sample, roughly nine tenths are singletons; the top ten hold more than 0.6%. Sequencing was performed on CD4+ T cells from peripheral blood mononuclear cells, taken in the first trimester of pregnancy. Source of these receptors: a female donor with multiple sclerosis, enrolled in a pregnancy study.

CDR3 in DNA: TGTGCCTGGCGACCTTGGGCAGGGGCTGGGGCCAACGTCCTGACTTTC. As protein: CAWRPWAGAGANVLTF. The J gene is TRBJ2-6, the V gene TRBV30; D possibly corresponds to TRBD1 (6 bases). The CDR3 contains 16 residues. The germline V gene has CDR1 GTSNPN and CDR2 SVGIG (reference sequence). Trimming pared 5 bases from V and 2 bases from J, leaving 16 bases between. The full variable domain, its missing parts supplied by reference TRBV30 and TRBJ2-6, is SQTIHQWPATLVQPVGSPLSLECTVEGTSNPNLYWYRQAAGRGLQLLFYSVGIGQISSEVPQNLSASRPQDRQFILSSKKLLLSDSGFYLCAWRPWAGAGANVLTFGAGSRLTVL.

The gene calls are TRBV10-3 and TRBJ2-7, with D hard to call. Germline lookup yields CDR1 ENHRY and CDR2 SYGVKD. This CDR3 has 13 residues. V lost 8 bases and J 6 bases, leaving 17 bases between the germline ends. The CDR3 here is CAIGPNLPPEQYF. CDR3 nucleotide sequence: TGTGCCATCGGCCCGAATCTTCCTCCCGAGCAGTACTTC.

The chain carries TRBV9 and TRBJ2-2; TRBD1 agrees at 7 bases. The germline gives CDR1 SGDLS, CDR2 YYNGEE. After removal of 4 bases from V and 1 base from J, the junction contained 4 bases not matched to a gene. The CDR3 is 15 amino acids. In DNA form, the CDR3 reads TGTGCCAGCAGCTCTAGGACAGGGAACACCGGGGAGCTGTTTTTT. Its translation: CASSSRTGNTGELFF.

This rearrangement joins TRBV5-4 to TRBJ2-7; perhaps TRBD2 as D (6 bases). The V gene lost 5 bases and the J gene lost 3 bases, with 18 bases spanning the gap. The CDR3 loop spans 15 amino acids. Germline V gives CDR1 SGHNT, CDR2 YYREEE (reference sequence). Here the CDR3 reads CASRAAGTPDYEQYF. DNA of the CDR3: TGTGCCAGCAGAGCGGCCGGGACTCCCGACTACGAGCAGTACTTC. The entire variable domain, with the rest obtained from reference TRBV5-4 and TRBJ2-7, is as follows: ETGVTQSPTHLIKTRGQQVTLRCSSQSGHNTVSWYQQALGQGPQFIFQYYREEENGRGNFPPRFSGLQFPNYSSELNVNALELDDSALYLCASRAAGTPDYEQYFGPGTRLTVT.

The chain combines TRBV6-5 with TRBJ1-3; 7 nucleotides line up with TRBD1. The CDR3 runs to 15 residues. V shed 5 bases and J 4 bases; nucleotides not matched to a gene: 8. Germline V gives CDR1 MNHEY, CDR2 SVGAGI. The CDR3 bases are TGTGCCAGCAGTCAGACAGGGTCTTCGGGAAACACCATATATTTT. It specifies CASSQTGSSGNTIYF.

This CDR3 reads CATSRPGGRDIQYF. CDR3 DNA: TGTGCCACCAGTAGGCCGGGAGGGCGGGACATTCAGTACTTC. The chain joins TRBV15 to TRBJ2-4; 8 nucleotides match TRBD2. Germline loops: CDR1 LNHNV, CDR2 YYDKDF (reference sequence). The CDR3 is 14 residues long. V was pared by 6 bases and J by 8 bases, with 9 bases of the junction left unmatched.

This clone was seen a single time. The chain combines TRBV4-3 with TRBJ2-1, with 13 bases aligning to TRBD2. The CDR3 is made up of 15 amino acids. The J segment lost 7 bases and the V segment lost 5 bases, leaving 5 bases of the junction unmatched. Germline V gene lookup returns CDR1 LGHNA and CDR2 YSLEER. The CDR3 DNA reads as TGCGCCAGCAGCTCCGGGACTAGCGGGACTAATGAGCAGTTCTTC. Translated: CASSSGTSGTNEQFF.

In this sample, this clone is medium-sized. The CDR3 nucleotides read TGTGCCAGCAGCCAAGGGAGGAACGCGTACTTC. Translated: CASSQGRNAYF. The V call is TRBV14, the J call TRBJ2-7, with D perhaps TRBD2 (5 bases). V lost 1 base to trimming and J lost 12 bases, with 10 bases between them. Germline assignment: CDR1 SGHDN and CDR2 FVKESK. This CDR3 spans 11 amino acids. Together with reference TRBV14 and TRBJ2-7, the CDR3 gives the full variable domain: EAGVTQFPSHSVIEKGQTVTLRCDPISGHDNLYWYRRVMGKEIKFLLHFVKESKQDESGMPNNRFLAERTGGTYSTLKVQPAELEDSGVYFCASSQGRNAYFGPGTRLTVT.

In its sample, this clone was seen once. This chain links TRBV10-3 with TRBJ2-1; a weak D match, TRBD1 (6 bases). The CDR3 has 13 residues. Per germline, CDR1 ENHRY and CDR2 SYGVKD. Trimming stripped 5 bases from V and 9 bases from J, with 14 bases between. The CDR3 region has the DNA TGTGCCATCAGTCCCTCACAGGGTGGTGAGCAGTTCTTC. Encoded protein: CAISPSQGGEQFF.

The chain uses TRBV28 and TRBJ2-7; TRBD2 aligns across 8 bases. Germline CDR1 is MDHEN and CDR2 is SYDVKM. Trimming at V came to 4 bases and at J to 4 bases, leaving 18 bases not matched to a gene. The CDR3 covers 18 residues. The CDR3 loop is CASSSLSTGGPGGYEQYF. The CDR3 region has the DNA TGTGCCAGCAGTTCCCTCAGCACGGGAGGGCCGGGGGGATACGAGCAGTACTTC.

CDR3: CASRPTSGRGDSGQFF. CDR3 in DNA: TGTGCCAGCAGACCTACTAGCGGGAGGGGGGATAGCGGGCAGTTCTTC. The rearrangement links TRBV7-9 to TRBJ2-1; 13 nucleotides align to TRBD2. This CDR3 has 16 residues. From germline, CDR1 is SEHNR and CDR2 FQNEAQ (reference sequence). J was trimmed by 12 bases and V by 6 bases; bases with no gene match: 14.

This chain uses TRBV19 with TRBJ2-7; tentatively, D is TRBD1 (7 bases). Germline CDR1 reads LNHDA; CDR2 reads SQIVND (reference sequence). Trimming stripped 3 bases from V and 4 bases from J, with 13 bases between. This CDR3 contains 14 residues. The DNA for the CDR3 is TGTGCCAGTAGTATTGCGGAGGGGGCTTACGAGCAGTACTTC. This codes for CASSIAEGAYEQYF. The full variable domain, rest sourced from reference TRBV19 and TRBJ2-7, is DGGITQSPKYLFRKEGQNVTLSCEQNLNHDAMYWYRQDPGQGLRLIYYSQIVNDFQKGDIAEGYSVSREKKESFPLTVTSAQKNPTAFYLCASSIAEGAYEQYFGPGTRLTVT.

The chain links TRBV29-1 to TRBJ1-2; TRBD1 aligns across 7 bases. The CDR3 totals 13 residues. V lost 6 bases to trimming and J lost 2 bases; unmatched junction nucleotides: 6. Germline CDR1 reads SQVTM; CDR2 reads ANQGSEA. CDR3 sequence reads: CSVSTGINYGYTF. In DNA form, the CDR3 reads TGCAGCGTCTCGACAGGGATAAACTATGGCTACACCTTC.

The chain has TRBV5-6 and TRBJ2-1, with D perhaps matching TRBD1 (6 bases). There are 16 residues in the CDR3. Germline V gives CDR1 SGHDT, CDR2 YYEEEE. V was trimmed by 2 bases and J by 7 bases, leaving 19 bases between them. CDR3 protein: CASSFRTADTGNEQFF. The CDR3 nucleotides are TGTGCCAGCAGCTTCCGGACAGCCGATACGGGGAATGAGCAGTTCTTC.

This clone was observed once. The chain has TRBV10-3 and TRBJ2-3; a possible D gene is TRBD2 (6 bases). Germline CDR1 is ENHRY and CDR2 is SYGVKD. V gave up 5 bases and J gave up 5 bases, with 11 bases separating them. The length of the CDR3 is 13 residues. In DNA form, the CDR3 reads TGTGCCATCAGTCCTTCCGGGGGAGATACGCAGTATTTT. Its protein product is CAISPSGGDTQYF.

The CDR3 coding sequence is TGTGCCAGCAGCTCGGGCGGCGGGAGGACAGATACGCAGTATTTT. This encodes CASSSGGGRTDTQYF. The rearrangement uses TRBV5-4 and TRBJ2-3, with 8 nucleotides matching TRBD2. The V segment lost 3 bases and the J segment 3 bases; nucleotides outside the gene matches: 6. This CDR3 spans 15 amino acids. CDR1 SGHNT and CDR2 YYREEE come from the germline V gene (reference sequence).

This chain uses TRBV5-1 with TRBJ2-6; D possibly corresponds to TRBD2 (5 bases). The V end lost 4 bases, the J end lost 2 bases, and 13 bases lay between the germline ends. Germline CDR1 SGHRS, CDR2 YFSETQ. The length of the CDR3 is 16 residues. Here the CDR3 DNA reads TGCGCCAGCAGCCCGGACGGACTGCCTGGGGCCAACGTCCTGACTTTC. Amino acid sequence: CASSPDGLPGANVLTF.

The sample holds one count of this clone. The chain combines TRBV5-1 with TRBJ2-7; a weak D match, TRBD1 (5 bases). Trimming removed 3 bases from V and 4 bases from J, with 17 bases in between. CDR1 and CDR2 (germline): SGHRS, YFSETQ. CDR3 size: 15 residues. The CDR3 sequence is CASSYLPDSEYEQYF. CDR3 in DNA: TGCGCCAGCAGCTACCTCCCAGACAGCGAATACGAGCAGTACTTC. The full variable domain, its missing parts supplied by reference TRBV5-1 and TRBJ2-7, is KAGVTQTPRYLIKTRGQQVTLSCSPISGHRSVSWYQQTPGQGLQFLFEYFSETQRNKGNFPGRFSGRQFSNSRSEMNVSTLELGDSALYLCASSYLPDSEYEQYFGPGTRLTVT.

The chain joins TRBV27 to TRBJ2-7, with a weak D call TRBD2 (6 bases). Germline assignment: CDR1 MNHEY and CDR2 SMNVEV (reference sequence). CDR3 length equals 15 residues. With 0 bases removed from V and 3 bases from J, the gap between germline ends came to 12 bases. The DNA of the CDR3 is TGTGCCAGCAGTTTATCCGCGACTAGAGGCTACGAGCAGTACTTC. Translation gives CASSLSATRGYEQYF.

The chain recombines TRBV6-5 with TRBJ2-7; TRBD2 matches at 14 bases. V shed 6 bases, J shed 3 bases, and the junction held 4 bases outside the gene matches. The length of the CDR3 is 15 residues. Germline CDR1 and CDR2: MNHEY and SVGAGI. Here the CDR3 reads CASRPGLAGGYEQYF. The CDR3 coding sequence is TGTGCCAGCAGGCCAGGACTAGCGGGGGGCTACGAGCAGTACTTC.

This rearrangement joins TRBV7-6 to TRBJ2-2, with D tentatively TRBD1 (6 bases). This CDR3 region has 14 residues. Germline V gives CDR1 SGHVS, CDR2 FNYEAQ. V lost 7 bases and J 4 bases, leaving 13 bases between the germline ends. CDR3 in DNA: TGTGCCAGCACAAAGACAGGCCCCACCGGGGAGCTGTTTTTT. This sequence encodes CASTKTGPTGELFF.

The rearrangement uses TRBV2 and TRBJ2-1; D not certain. Per the germline V gene, CDR1 is SNHLY and CDR2 is FYNNEI. The CDR3 has 12 residues. V was cut by 6 bases and J by 4 bases, with 7 bases left in between. The CDR3 DNA reads as TGTGCCAGCAGCGTAGATTACAATGAGCAGTTCTTC. It translates to CASSVDYNEQFF.

The chain has TRBV4-1 and TRBJ2-7; 7 nucleotides match TRBD1. Germline CDR1 is MGHRA and CDR2 is YSYEKL. Unmatched junction bases numbered 6, after V lost 4 bases and J lost 3 bases. The CDR3 runs 14 residues. The DNA of the CDR3 is TGCGCCAGCAGCCCCGGGACAGCGGTCTACGAGCAGTACTTC. Encoded protein: CASSPGTAVYEQYF.

The V gene is TRBV18, the J gene TRBJ2-5; 10 positions agree with TRBD1. With V trimmed by 5 bases and J by 3 bases, 9 bases remained unmatched. Germline V gene sequence: CDR1 KGHSH, CDR2 LQKENI. The CDR3 is 16 residues long. The CDR3 nucleotides read TGTGCCAGCTCAAGGCCGGAGACAGGGGGCAAAGAGACCCAGTACTTC. This translates into CASSRPETGGKETQYF.

V is TRBV11-2 and J is TRBJ2-7; D perhaps matches TRBD2 (5 bases). CDR1 and CDR2 (germline): SGHAT, FQNNGV. Trimming took off 3 bases at V and 0 bases at J, with 12 bases between the two ends. CDR3 length: 15 residues. DNA of the CDR3: TGTGCCAGCAGCTTCCAGCGGAGACCCTCCTACGAGCAGTACTTC. Its translation is CASSFQRRPSYEQYF.